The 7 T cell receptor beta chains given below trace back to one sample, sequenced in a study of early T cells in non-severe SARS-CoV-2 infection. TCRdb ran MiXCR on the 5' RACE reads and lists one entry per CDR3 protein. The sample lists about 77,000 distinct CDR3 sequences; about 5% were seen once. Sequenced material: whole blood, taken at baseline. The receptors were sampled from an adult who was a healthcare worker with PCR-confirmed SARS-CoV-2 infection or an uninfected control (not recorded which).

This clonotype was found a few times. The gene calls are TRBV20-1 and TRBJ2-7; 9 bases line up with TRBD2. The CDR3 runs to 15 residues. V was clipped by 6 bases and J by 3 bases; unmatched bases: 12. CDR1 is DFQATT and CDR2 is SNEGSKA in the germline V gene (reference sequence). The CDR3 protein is CSALGSLAGIYEQYF. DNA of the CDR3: TGCAGTGCATTGGGAAGCCTAGCGGGAATCTACGAGCAGTACTTC.

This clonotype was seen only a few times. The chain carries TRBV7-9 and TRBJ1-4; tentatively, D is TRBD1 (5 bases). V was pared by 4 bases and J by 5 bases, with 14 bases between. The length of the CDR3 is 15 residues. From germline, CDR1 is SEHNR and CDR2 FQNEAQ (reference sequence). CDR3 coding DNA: TGTGCCAGCAGCTCACAAGGGGTCGGGAATGAAAAACTGTTTTTT. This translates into CASSSQGVGNEKLFF.

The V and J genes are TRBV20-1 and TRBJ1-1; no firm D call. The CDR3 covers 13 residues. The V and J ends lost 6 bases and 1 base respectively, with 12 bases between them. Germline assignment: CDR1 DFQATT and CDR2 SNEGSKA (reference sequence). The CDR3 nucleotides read TGCAGTGCCTCGAAACAGCCGAACACTGAAGCTTTCTTT. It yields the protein CSASKQPNTEAFF.

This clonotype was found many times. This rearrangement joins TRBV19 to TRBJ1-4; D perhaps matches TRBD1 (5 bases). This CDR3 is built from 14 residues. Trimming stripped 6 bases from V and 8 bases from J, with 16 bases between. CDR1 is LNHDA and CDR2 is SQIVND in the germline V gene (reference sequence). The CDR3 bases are TGTGCCAGTAGCGCCGGGACCTTAAAAGAAAAACTGTTTTTT. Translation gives CASSAGTLKEKLFF.

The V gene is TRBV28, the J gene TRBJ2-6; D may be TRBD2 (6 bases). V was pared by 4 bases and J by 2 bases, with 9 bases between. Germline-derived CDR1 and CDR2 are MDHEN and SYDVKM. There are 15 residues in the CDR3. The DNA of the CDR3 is TGTGCCAGCAGTTCCCCGGGGGCTGGGGCCAACGTCCTGACTTTC. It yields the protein CASSSPGAGANVLTF.

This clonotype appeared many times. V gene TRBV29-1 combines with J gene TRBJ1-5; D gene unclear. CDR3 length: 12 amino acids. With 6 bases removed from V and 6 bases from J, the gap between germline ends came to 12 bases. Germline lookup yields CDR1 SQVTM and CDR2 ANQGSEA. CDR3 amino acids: CSVPLGGQPQHF. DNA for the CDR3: TGCAGCGTGCCGTTAGGAGGTCAGCCCCAGCATTTT.

The CDR3 here is CASSFGRETQYF. The CDR3 nucleotides read TGTGCCAGCAGCTTCGGCCGCGAGACCCAGTACTTC. The chain has TRBV11-2 and TRBJ2-5; D remains ambiguous. The V gene lost 3 bases and the J gene lost 5 bases, with 7 bases spanning the gap. CDR1 is SGHAT, CDR2 FQNNGV, per germline. This CDR3 contains 12 residues.